Described below is a single T cell receptor (beta chain) sequence and its context. The antigen is unknown. Trimming removed 2 bases at V and 8 bases at J, with 9 bases between. The CDR3 covers 11 residues. The germline V gene has CDR1 GTSNPN and CDR2 SVGIG (reference sequence). This record belongs to a study of shared clonotypes between healthy human individuals. Several immunoSEQ plates received, in even portions, the genomic DNA of each subset. The protocol was immunoSEQ multiplex PCR, while the TCRdb copy is restricted to in-frame clones and leaves out a portion. The sample consists of a few hundred thousand clones, just over 75% of them appearing once. Whole-study findings and limits: Sampling covered nothing but blood. Tissue TCR repertoires likely differ from those found in blood. An anticipated effect of sequencing depth on clonotype sharing among donors was recognized.

The sequence came from a middle-aged woman in good health. Some clones in this sample may be carry-over from other donors' samples. This chain links TRBV30 with TRBJ1-2, with D perhaps matching TRBD1 (5 bases). The sample taken for sequencing was PBMCs. CDR3 sequence (DNA): TGTGCCTGGAGTTGGACACACGGCTACACCTTC. Its translation: CAWSWTHGYTF.